The 3 T cell receptor beta chains reported below all come from one sample, sequenced in a study of cytomegalovirus exposure and HLA in healthy donors (dated by TCRdb to 2016 to 2017). The library relied on the immunoSEQ multiplex PCR assay. For the multiplex PCR, a mixture combining 60 forward primers for TCR Vbeta segments and 13 reverse primers for TCR Jbeta segments was used. TCRdb took this table from immuneACCESS and kept in-frame rearrangements with V and J called. Such tables lack part of the clones; where checked against another copy, unresolved V genes explain under half of the gap, and the rest is unexplained. The sample profile shows over 70,000 clones; around 80% of them were found once. The top ten hold around 2.5% of the sample. Source material: PBMCs. The source is a male donor in good health and CMV-seropositive.

There are many counts of this clone. V usage is TRBV12-5 and J usage is TRBJ2-1; D unclear. The CDR3 is 11 amino acids. V dropped 6 bases and J dropped 5 bases, with 5 bases sitting between them. Germline CDR1 is LGHNT and CDR2 is FRNRAP. This CDR3 is CASGRNNEQFF. The CDR3 nucleotides are TGTGCTAGTGGCCGTAACAATGAGCAGTTCTTC. Combining the CDR3 with reference TRBV12-5 and TRBJ2-1 gives the whole variable domain DARVTQTPRHKVTEMGQEVTMRCQPILGHNTVFWYRQTMMQGLELLAYFRNRAPLDDSGMPKDRFSAEMPDATLATLKIQPSEPRDSAVYFCASGRNNEQFFGPGTRLTVL.

The rearrangement links TRBV7-2 to TRBJ2-5; perhaps TRBD1 as D (6 bases). Trimming removed 5 bases at V and 5 bases at J, with 15 bases between. Germline CDR1 reads SGHTA; CDR2 reads FQGNSA. The CDR3 runs to 14 residues. The CDR3 reads CASSIQGWEETQYF. CDR3 nucleotide sequence: TGTGCCAGCAGCATACAGGGCTGGGAGGAGACCCAGTACTTC. The full variable domain, its missing parts supplied by reference TRBV7-2 and TRBJ2-5, is GAGVSQSPSNKVTEKGKDVELRCDPISGHTALYWYRQSLGQGLEFLIYFQGNSAPDKSGLPSDRFSAERTGGSVSTLTIQRTQQEDSAVYLCASSIQGWEETQYFGPGTRLLVL.

This chain uses TRBV25-1 with TRBJ1-4, with D perhaps TRBD1 (5 bases). The CDR3 is made up of 16 amino acids. The germline V gene encodes CDR1 MGHDK and CDR2 SYGVNS. The V end was cut by 3 bases, the J end by 2 bases, with 13 bases between. CDR3 in DNA: TGTGCCAGCAGTGAGGGGGGGAGAAGGACTAATGAAAAACTGTTTTTT. This codes for CASSEGGRRTNEKLFF.